These T cell receptor beta chains were read from a single sample in a study of cytomegalovirus exposure and HLA in healthy donors. Profiled with immunoSEQ multiplex PCR; TCRdb holds only in-frame clones, not every one. The sample holds fewer than 250,000 clones, approximately 80% seen once. Sequencing input: PBMCs. The source of these receptors is a girl aged 10 to 17 in good health and CMV-seronegative. Both conserved end residues are part of each CDR3. Fields, in order: J gene, V gene, D gene, clone size, CDR3 protein, CDR3 DNA. A D gene is named only where the DNA matches it firmly. Only some rows state a clone size, as once, few, many or a class for expanded clones.

j_call: TRBJ2-5; v_call: TRBV7-2; d_call: .; clone_size: .; cdr3_aa: CASSLAGAGETQYF; cdr3_nt: TGTGCCAGCAGCCTGGCTGGGGCCGGAGAGACCCAGTACTTC
j_call: TRBJ1-4; v_call: TRBV29-1; d_call: .; clone_size: .; cdr3_aa: CSALGGGFNEKLFF; cdr3_nt: TGCAGCGCCCTGGGGGGGGGCTTTAATGAAAAACTGTTTTTT
j_call: TRBJ2-7; v_call: TRBV7-9; d_call: .; clone_size: .; cdr3_aa: CASSLGTNSKVSYEQYF; cdr3_nt: TGTGCCAGCAGCTTAGGCACAAACAGTAAGGTCTCCTACGAGCAGTACTTC
j_call: TRBJ2-3; v_call: TRBV5-4; d_call: TRBD2; clone_size: .; cdr3_aa: CASSLVGSGGWGTQYF; cdr3_nt: TGTGCCAGCAGCTTGGTCGGTAGCGGGGGGTGGGGTACGCAGTATTTT
j_call: TRBJ1-5; v_call: TRBV19; d_call: TRBD1; clone_size: .; cdr3_aa: CASSIVRAGGGNQPQHF; cdr3_nt: TGTGCCAGTAGTATAGTGAGGGCAGGGGGCGGCAATCAGCCCCAGCATTTT
j_call: TRBJ1-5; v_call: TRBV28; d_call: TRBD1; clone_size: .; cdr3_aa: CASSPTGWVQPQHF; cdr3_nt: TGTGCCAGCAGTCCGACAGGGTGGGTTCAGCCCCAGCATTTT
j_call: TRBJ2-1; v_call: TRBV4-2; d_call: .; clone_size: once; cdr3_aa: CASRRTSYNEQFF; cdr3_nt: TGTGCCAGCCGAAGGACATCCTACAATGAGCAGTTCTTC
j_call: TRBJ1-5; v_call: TRBV19; d_call: .; clone_size: few; cdr3_aa: CASRRGQPQHF; cdr3_nt: TGTGCCAGTAGAAGGGGACAGCCCCAGCATTTT
j_call: TRBJ2-1; v_call: TRBV19; d_call: .; clone_size: once; cdr3_aa: CASSIADILTASSYNEQFF; cdr3_nt: TGTGCCAGTAGTATAGCAGACATCTTGACAGCCAGCTCCTACAATGAGCAGTTCTTC
j_call: TRBJ2-7; v_call: TRBV7-8; d_call: TRBD1; clone_size: .; cdr3_aa: CASSLGGQGSSYEQYF; cdr3_nt: TGTGCCAGCAGCTTAGGGGGACAGGGGAGCTCCTACGAGCAGTACTTC
j_call: TRBJ1-2; v_call: TRBV9; d_call: TRBD1; clone_size: .; cdr3_aa: CASSPRKGQYSSARNYGYTF; cdr3_nt: TGTGCCAGCAGCCCTCGGAAGGGACAGTACAGTTCGGCGCGTAACTATGGCTACACCTTC
j_call: TRBJ2-7; v_call: TRBV18; d_call: .; clone_size: .; cdr3_aa: CASSLRASQSGASYEQYF; cdr3_nt: TGTGCCAGCTCACTGAGAGCATCACAGTCTGGGGCCTCCTACGAGCAGTACTTC
j_call: TRBJ2-3; v_call: TRBV10-3; d_call: .; clone_size: .; cdr3_aa: CAISEAGTPSTDTQYF; cdr3_nt: TGTGCCATCAGTGAGGCGGGGACCCCTAGCACAGATACGCAGTATTTT
j_call: TRBJ1-4; v_call: TRBV28; d_call: TRBD1; clone_size: once; cdr3_aa: CASKADRAKEKLFF; cdr3_nt: TGTGCCAGCAAAGCGGACAGGGCTAAGGAAAAACTGTTTTTT
j_call: TRBJ1-2; v_call: TRBV6-5; d_call: .; clone_size: .; cdr3_aa: CASKDRDNYGYTF; cdr3_nt: TGTGCCAGCAAGGACAGAGATAACTATGGCTACACCTTC
j_call: TRBJ2-7; v_call: TRBV4-3; d_call: .; clone_size: .; cdr3_aa: CASSQDPNRAYEQYF; cdr3_nt: TGCGCCAGCAGCCAAGACCCGAACAGGGCCTACGAGCAGTACTTC
j_call: TRBJ1-2; v_call: TRBV6-5; d_call: .; clone_size: .; cdr3_aa: CATQGPYGYTF; cdr3_nt: TGTGCCACCCAGGGGCCCTATGGCTACACCTTC
j_call: TRBJ1-4; v_call: TRBV5-8; d_call: .; clone_size: .; cdr3_aa: CASSFSGVSSNEKLFF; cdr3_nt: TGTGCCAGCAGCTTCTCGGGGGTTTCCAGTAATGAAAAACTGTTTTTT
j_call: TRBJ2-7; v_call: TRBV4-1; d_call: TRBD2; clone_size: many; cdr3_aa: CASSQAAGVGYEQYF; cdr3_nt: TGCGCCAGCAGCCAGGCAGCGGGAGTGGGATACGAGCAGTACTTC
j_call: TRBJ2-1; v_call: TRBV29-1; d_call: .; clone_size: .; cdr3_aa: CSVVGGRRNEQFF; cdr3_nt: TGCAGCGTTGTCGGGGGGCGCCGAAATGAGCAGTTCTTC
j_call: TRBJ1-3; v_call: TRBV30; d_call: .; clone_size: .; cdr3_aa: CAWNFGGPRENTIYF; cdr3_nt: TGTGCCTGGAACTTCGGGGGGCCCCGAGAGAACACCATATATTTT
j_call: TRBJ2-5; v_call: TRBV28; d_call: TRBD2; clone_size: .; cdr3_aa: CASTPVAGGGLRETQYF; cdr3_nt: TGTGCCAGCACACCGGTGGCGGGGGGTGGACTGCGGGAGACCCAGTACTTC
j_call: TRBJ2-7; v_call: TRBV5-4; d_call: .; clone_size: .; cdr3_aa: CASSLSQGSSYEQYF; cdr3_nt: TGTGCCAGCAGCTTGAGTCAGGGGAGCTCCTACGAGCAGTACTTC
j_call: TRBJ1-2; v_call: TRBV30; d_call: .; clone_size: .; cdr3_aa: CAWRSGAGYTF; cdr3_nt: TGTGCCTGGAGAAGTGGGGCTGGCTACACCTTC
j_call: TRBJ2-3; v_call: TRBV6-1; d_call: TRBD2; clone_size: .; cdr3_aa: CASSGTLSGSRSDTQYF; cdr3_nt: TGTGCCAGCAGTGGGACTCTTAGCGGGAGCAGGTCGGATACGCAGTATTTT
j_call: TRBJ1-3; v_call: TRBV28; d_call: TRBD1; clone_size: .; cdr3_aa: CASSPGQFSGNTIYF; cdr3_nt: TGTGCCAGCAGTCCGGGACAGTTCTCTGGAAACACCATATATTTT
j_call: TRBJ2-1; v_call: TRBV7-9; d_call: .; clone_size: .; cdr3_aa: CASSFSALDEQFF; cdr3_nt: TGTGCCAGCAGCTTCTCAGCGTTGGATGAGCAGTTCTTC
j_call: TRBJ2-3; v_call: TRBV7-2; d_call: TRBD2; clone_size: .; cdr3_aa: CASSLAGLAGGFTDTQYF; cdr3_nt: TGTGCCAGCAGCTTAGCGGGACTAGCGGGGGGTTTCACAGATACGCAGTATTTT
j_call: TRBJ2-7; v_call: TRBV28; d_call: .; clone_size: .; cdr3_aa: CASFTGAYEQYF; cdr3_nt: TGTGCCAGTTTTACAGGAGCCTACGAGCAGTACTTC
j_call: TRBJ1-2; v_call: TRBV28; d_call: .; clone_size: .; cdr3_aa: CASSFEARAIF; cdr3_nt: TGTGCCAGCAGTTTCGAGGCCAGGGCCATCTTC
j_call: TRBJ1-1; v_call: TRBV5-1; d_call: TRBD1; clone_size: .; cdr3_aa: CASSPLGTGNTEAFF; cdr3_nt: TGCGCCAGCAGCCCACTAGGGACAGGGAACACTGAAGCTTTCTTT
j_call: TRBJ1-5; v_call: TRBV28; d_call: .; clone_size: .; cdr3_aa: CASSLGEARVYNQPQHF; cdr3_nt: TGTGCCAGCAGTTTAGGTGAGGCCAGAGTCTACAATCAGCCCCAGCATTTT
j_call: TRBJ1-2; v_call: TRBV5-1; d_call: .; clone_size: once; cdr3_aa: CASSPEAGRPNYGYTF; cdr3_nt: TGCGCCAGCAGCCCCGAGGCCGGGAGACCTAACTATGGCTACACCTTC
j_call: TRBJ2-5; v_call: TRBV30; d_call: TRBD2; clone_size: .; cdr3_aa: CAWTGLAGGRETQYF; cdr3_nt: TGTGCCTGGACGGGTTTAGCGGGGGGACGGGAGACCCAGTACTTC
j_call: TRBJ2-5; v_call: TRBV27; d_call: TRBD2; clone_size: .; cdr3_aa: CASNSAGGSETQYF; cdr3_nt: TGTGCCAGCAACTCGGCGGGAGGATCGGAGACCCAGTACTTC
j_call: TRBJ2-2; v_call: TRBV9; d_call: TRBD1; clone_size: .; cdr3_aa: CASSATRQGNRGELFF; cdr3_nt: TGTGCCAGCAGCGCCACCCGACAGGGGAATAGGGGGGAGCTGTTTTTT
j_call: TRBJ1-5; v_call: TRBV30; d_call: .; clone_size: .; cdr3_aa: CAWNDMGNQPQHF; cdr3_nt: TGTGCCTGGAATGACATGGGCAATCAGCCCCAGCATTTT
j_call: TRBJ2-5; v_call: TRBV28; d_call: .; clone_size: .; cdr3_aa: CASTLWRVPSTETQYF; cdr3_nt: TGTGCCAGCACCTTATGGCGAGTGCCGAGTACGGAGACCCAGTACTTC
j_call: TRBJ2-7; v_call: TRBV2; d_call: .; clone_size: few; cdr3_aa: CASSLSESSLYEQYF; cdr3_nt: TGTGCCAGCAGCCTGAGCGAGAGCAGCTTGTACGAGCAGTACTTC
j_call: TRBJ1-2; v_call: TRBV20-1; d_call: .; clone_size: .; cdr3_aa: CSAQLGAGYTF; cdr3_nt: TGCAGTGCTCAGTTGGGGGCTGGCTACACCTTC
j_call: TRBJ2-2; v_call: TRBV6-5; d_call: .; clone_size: .; cdr3_aa: CASSSRTGELFF; cdr3_nt: TGTGCCAGCAGTTCTCGGACCGGGGAGCTGTTTTTT
j_call: TRBJ2-5; v_call: TRBV5-6; d_call: TRBD2; clone_size: .; cdr3_aa: CASSKGLAGVLQETQYF; cdr3_nt: TGTGCCAGCAGCAAGGGACTAGCGGGGGTCCTCCAAGAGACCCAGTACTTC
j_call: TRBJ1-4; v_call: TRBV28; d_call: .; clone_size: .; cdr3_aa: CASSRGVDEKLFF; cdr3_nt: TGTGCCAGCAGCCGGGGGGTCGATGAAAAACTGTTTTTT
j_call: TRBJ1-1; v_call: TRBV5-6; d_call: .; clone_size: .; cdr3_aa: CASSFLGSRAEAFF; cdr3_nt: TGTGCCAGCAGCTTCCTAGGGTCGCGGGCTGAAGCTTTCTTT
j_call: TRBJ2-1; v_call: TRBV19; d_call: .; clone_size: .; cdr3_aa: CASSISRGRGKTNEQFF; cdr3_nt: TGTGCCAGTAGTATCTCTCGTGGGCGGGGCAAAACTAATGAGCAGTTCTTC
j_call: TRBJ2-5; v_call: TRBV5-1; d_call: TRBD2; clone_size: .; cdr3_aa: CASSLFVREGRETQYF; cdr3_nt: TGCGCCAGCAGCTTGTTTGTGCGGGAGGGCCGTGAGACCCAGTACTTC
j_call: TRBJ2-1; v_call: TRBV7-2; d_call: .; clone_size: .; cdr3_aa: CASSLVWWESPYNEQFF; cdr3_nt: TGTGCCAGCAGCTTAGTTTGGTGGGAGTCTCCCTACAATGAGCAGTTCTTC
j_call: TRBJ2-7; v_call: TRBV7-2; d_call: .; clone_size: .; cdr3_aa: CASSLGASIYSYEQYF; cdr3_nt: TGTGCCAGCAGCTTAGGGGCTTCCATTTACTCCTACGAGCAGTACTTC
j_call: TRBJ1-1; v_call: TRBV4-3; d_call: .; clone_size: few; cdr3_aa: CASSQDEELMNTEAFF; cdr3_nt: TGCGCCAGCAGCCAAGATGAGGAATTGATGAACACTGAAGCTTTCTTT
j_call: TRBJ2-6; v_call: TRBV28; d_call: .; clone_size: .; cdr3_aa: CASSGGVSGANVLTF; cdr3_nt: TGTGCCAGCAGTGGGGGCGTCTCTGGGGCCAACGTCCTGACTTTC
j_call: TRBJ2-4; v_call: TRBV6-5; d_call: TRBD1; clone_size: .; cdr3_aa: CASSYSGQGAGNIQYF; cdr3_nt: TGTGCCAGCAGTTATTCCGGACAGGGGGCTGGAAACATTCAGTACTTC
j_call: TRBJ2-4; v_call: TRBV4-3; d_call: .; clone_size: .; cdr3_aa: CASGTRPDTRIQYF; cdr3_nt: TGCGCCAGCGGAACGAGGCCGGATACTCGGATTCAGTACTTC
j_call: TRBJ2-5; v_call: TRBV7-2; d_call: TRBD1; clone_size: .; cdr3_aa: CASSHGQVQETQYF; cdr3_nt: TGTGCCAGCAGCCATGGACAGGTCCAAGAGACCCAGTACTTC
j_call: TRBJ1-2; v_call: TRBV11-2; d_call: .; clone_size: .; cdr3_aa: CASGIGATDYGYTF; cdr3_nt: TGTGCCAGCGGTATTGGGGCTACAGACTATGGCTACACCTTC
j_call: TRBJ1-4; v_call: TRBV2; d_call: .; clone_size: .; cdr3_aa: CASSDTGPLVGVFF; cdr3_nt: TGTGCCAGCAGTGACACTGGGCCCCTGGTTGGCGTGTTTTTT
j_call: TRBJ1-2; v_call: TRBV6-1; d_call: TRBD1; clone_size: few; cdr3_aa: CASTRTGGNYGYTF; cdr3_nt: TGTGCCAGCACCAGGACAGGGGGAAACTATGGCTACACCTTC
j_call: TRBJ2-5; v_call: TRBV7-2; d_call: TRBD2; clone_size: .; cdr3_aa: CASSLAGRTSGGSLKYF; cdr3_nt: TGTGCCAGCAGCTTAGCAGGGAGGACTAGCGGGGGGAGCCTAAAGTACTTC
j_call: TRBJ2-1; v_call: TRBV7-9; d_call: TRBD2; clone_size: .; cdr3_aa: CASSLGGLADSDEQFF; cdr3_nt: TGTGCCAGCAGCTTAGGGGGACTAGCGGATTCAGATGAGCAGTTCTTC
j_call: TRBJ2-1; v_call: TRBV2; d_call: TRBD2; clone_size: .; cdr3_aa: CASSETSGTLSSSYNEQFF; cdr3_nt: TGTGCCAGCAGTGAGACTAGCGGGACCCTTTCGAGCTCCTACAATGAGCAGTTCTTC
j_call: TRBJ1-2; v_call: TRBV6-1; d_call: .; clone_size: .; cdr3_aa: CASSESRGRYGYTF; cdr3_nt: TGTGCCAGCAGTGAAAGTAGGGGCCGCTATGGCTACACCTTC